This is a list of T cell receptor beta chains from one sample in a study of blood T cell repertoires in COVID-19. Produced via immunoSEQ multiplex PCR; TCRdb's table is partial and in-frame only. Among around 140,000 clones listed, 75% to 90% were seen once. Sequenced sample: peripheral blood. The receptors come from a man between 50 and 59 years old with active or convalescent COVID-19. The CDR3 runs from the conserved cysteine through the conserved F or W. A D gene is named only where the DNA matches it firmly. A row's size may be missing; if present it is once, few, many or a size class.

d_call | j_call | cdr3_length | v_call | clone_size | cdr3_aa | cdr3_nt
TRBD2 | TRBJ2-1 | 14 | TRBV5-1 | once | CASNEGGVHNEQFF | TGCGCCAGCAACGAGGGAGGGGTCCACAATGAGCAGTTCTTC
TRBD2 | TRBJ2-7 | 15 | TRBV10-3 | - | CAISAEGRGTYEQYF | TGTGCCATCAGTGCGGAGGGGCGGGGGACTTACGAGCAGTACTTC
- | TRBJ1-1 | 11 | TRBV12-3/TRBV12-4 | - | CASSLTGQAFF | TGTGCCAGCAGTTTAACAGGGCAAGCTTTCTTT
- | TRBJ1-6 | 17 | TRBV6-2/TRBV6-3 | - | CASSPRRGFEGYSPLHF | TGTGCCAGCAGTCCCCGCAGGGGCTTCGAGGGATATTCACCCCTCCACTTT
- | TRBJ1-5 | 14 | TRBV15 | - | CATTYRVGEQPQHF | TGTGCCACCACCTACAGGGTTGGGGAGCAGCCCCAGCATTTT
- | TRBJ2-1 | 13 | TRBV30 | - | CAWSETGRGEQFF | TGTGCCTGGAGTGAAACAGGGAGGGGTGAGCAGTTCTTC
- | TRBJ2-5 | 14 | TRBV5-4 | - | CASKGGGTQETQYF | TGTGCCAGCAAGGGGGGGGGCACCCAAGAGACCCAGTACTTC
- | TRBJ2-2 | 17 | TRBV7-8 | - | CASSLSQDAGNTGELFF | TGTGCCAGCAGCTTAAGCCAGGACGCGGGGAACACCGGGGAGCTGTTTTTT
TRBD2 | TRBJ2-1 | 15 | TRBV6-6 | - | CASSYQAGGPSEQFF | TGTGCCAGCAGTTACCAAGCGGGGGGCCCTAGTGAGCAGTTCTTC
- | TRBJ2-6 | 17 | TRBV4-1 | - | CASSQVSGNSGANVLTF | TGCGCCAGCAGCCAAGTATCCGGGAACTCTGGGGCCAACGTCCTGACTTTC
TRBD1 | TRBJ2-7 | 14 | TRBV28 | once | CASRPGQGFYEQYF | TGTGCCAGCAGACCGGGACAGGGCTTCTACGAGCAGTACTTC
- | TRBJ2-1 | 12 | TRBV12-3/TRBV12-4 | - | CASNRQANEQFF | TGTGCCAGCAATCGACAGGCCAATGAGCAGTTCTTC
TRBD1 | TRBJ1-2 | 13 | TRBV27 | - | CASRRDRGYGYTF | TGTGCCAGCAGACGGGACAGGGGCTATGGCTACACCTTC
TRBD2 | TRBJ2-1 | 15 | TRBV11-2 | - | CASSAPSGLAAEQFF | TGTGCCAGCAGCGCCCCCTCGGGACTAGCGGCTGAGCAGTTCTTC
TRBD1 | TRBJ2-1 | 17 | TRBV7-8 | - | CASSLTQGPRSYNEQFF | TGTGCCAGCAGCTTAACACAGGGGCCCCGCTCCTACAATGAGCAGTTCTTC
TRBD1 | TRBJ1-3 | 15 | TRBV6-5 | - | CASSADRVSGNTIYF | TGTGCCAGCAGCGCTGACAGGGTGTCAGGAAACACCATATATTTT
- | TRBJ2-7 | 11 | TRBV23-1 | - | CASSPRDEQYF | TGCGCCAGCAGTCCCCGGGACGAGCAGTACTTC
TRBD2 | TRBJ2-7 | 21 | TRBV24-1 | - | CATSDLGLVAGGQIPYYEQYF | TGTGCCACCAGTGATTTGGGCTTAGTAGCGGGGGGCCAAATCCCTTATTACGAGCAGTACTTC
- | TRBJ1-1 | 14 | TRBV7-8 | - | CASSPRGRATEAFF | TGTGCCAGCAGCCCCAGGGGTCGGGCCACTGAAGCTTTCTTT
TRBD1 | TRBJ2-5 | 13 | TRBV30 | - | CAWRPRGRETQYF | TGTGCCTGGAGGCCGAGGGGGCGAGAGACCCAGTACTTC
- | TRBJ1-2 | 11 | TRBV5-1 | - | CASSLESTITF | TGCGCCAGCAGCTTGGAGAGCACCATTACCTTC
TRBD1 | TRBJ1-6 | 17 | TRBV10-2 | - | CASSDAGRGQGNSPLHF | TGCGCCAGCAGTGACGCGGGAAGGGGGCAAGGTAATTCACCCCTCCACTTT
- | TRBJ1-1 | 15 | TRBV3-1/TRBV3-2 | - | CASSQGRGRNTEAFF | TGTGCCAGCAGCCAAGGTAGGGGGAGGAACACTGAAGCTTTCTTT
- | TRBJ2-3 | 15 | TRBV5-5 | - | CASLRGGRYTDTQYF | TGTGCCAGCCTCCGAGGAGGCCGTTACACAGATACGCAGTATTTT